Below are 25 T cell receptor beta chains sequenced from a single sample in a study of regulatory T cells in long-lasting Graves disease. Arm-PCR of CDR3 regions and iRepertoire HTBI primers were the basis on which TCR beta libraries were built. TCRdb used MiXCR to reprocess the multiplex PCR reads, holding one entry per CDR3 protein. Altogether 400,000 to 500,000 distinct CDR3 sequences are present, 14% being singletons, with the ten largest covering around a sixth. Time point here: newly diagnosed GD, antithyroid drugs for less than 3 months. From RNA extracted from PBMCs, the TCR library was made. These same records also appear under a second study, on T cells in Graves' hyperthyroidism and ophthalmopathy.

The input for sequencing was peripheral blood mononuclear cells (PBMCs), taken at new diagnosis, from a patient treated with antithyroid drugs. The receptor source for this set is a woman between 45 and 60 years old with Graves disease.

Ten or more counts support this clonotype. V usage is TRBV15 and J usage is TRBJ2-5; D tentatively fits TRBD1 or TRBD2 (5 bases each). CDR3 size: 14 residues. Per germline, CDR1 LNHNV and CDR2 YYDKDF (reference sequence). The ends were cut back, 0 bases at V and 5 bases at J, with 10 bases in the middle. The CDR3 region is CATSRDGGFETQYF. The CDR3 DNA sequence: TGTGCCACCAGCAGAGATGGGGGATTCGAGACCCAGTACTTC.

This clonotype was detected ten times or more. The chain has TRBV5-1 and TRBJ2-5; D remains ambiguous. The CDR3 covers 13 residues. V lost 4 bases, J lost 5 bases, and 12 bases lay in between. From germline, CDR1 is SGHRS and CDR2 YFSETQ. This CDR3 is CASSRSVDETQYF. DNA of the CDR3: TGCGCCAGCAGCCGCAGTGTCGATGAGACCCAGTACTTC.

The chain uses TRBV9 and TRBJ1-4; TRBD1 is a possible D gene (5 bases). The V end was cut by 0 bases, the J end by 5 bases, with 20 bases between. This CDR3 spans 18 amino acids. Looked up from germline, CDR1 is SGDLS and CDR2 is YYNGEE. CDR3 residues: CASSVAHSSGTENEKLFF. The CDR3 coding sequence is TGTGCCAGCAGCGTAGCCCATAGCTCCGGGACGGAAAATGAAAAACTGTTTTTT.

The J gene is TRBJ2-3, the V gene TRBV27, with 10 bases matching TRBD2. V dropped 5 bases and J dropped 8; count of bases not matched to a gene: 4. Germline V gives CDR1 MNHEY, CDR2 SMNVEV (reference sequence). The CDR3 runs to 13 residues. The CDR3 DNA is TGTGCCAGCAGTGAAATAGCGGGAGGTACGCAGTATTTT. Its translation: CASSEIAGGTQYF.

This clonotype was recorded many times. CDR3 residues: CAISGTNPTDTQYF. DNA for the CDR3: TGTGCCATCAGCGGGACAAACCCCACAGATACGCAGTATTTT. The J gene is TRBJ2-3, the V gene TRBV10-3, with TRBD1 as a possible D gene (6 bases). V was trimmed by 6 bases and J by 2 bases, leaving 12 bases between them. CDR1 is ENHRY and CDR2 is SYGVKD in the germline V gene. The CDR3 covers 14 residues.

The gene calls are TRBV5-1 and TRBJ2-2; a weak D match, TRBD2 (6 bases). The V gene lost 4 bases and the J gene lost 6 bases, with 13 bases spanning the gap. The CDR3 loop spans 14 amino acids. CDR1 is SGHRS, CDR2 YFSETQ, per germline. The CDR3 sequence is CASSVGSASGELFF. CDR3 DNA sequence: TGCGCCAGCAGCGTCGGGAGCGCTTCCGGGGAGCTGTTTTTT.

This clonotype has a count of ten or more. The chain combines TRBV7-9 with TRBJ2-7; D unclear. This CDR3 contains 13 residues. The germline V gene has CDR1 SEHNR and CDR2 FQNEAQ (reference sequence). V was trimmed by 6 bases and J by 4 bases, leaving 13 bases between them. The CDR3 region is CASRPPGFYEQYF. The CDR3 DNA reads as TGTGCCAGCAGGCCTCCTGGTTTTTACGAGCAGTACTTC.

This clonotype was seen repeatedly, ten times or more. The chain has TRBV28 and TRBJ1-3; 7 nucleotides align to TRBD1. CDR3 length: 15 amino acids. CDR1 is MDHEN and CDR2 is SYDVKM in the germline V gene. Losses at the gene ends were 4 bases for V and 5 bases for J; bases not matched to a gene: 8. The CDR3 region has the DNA TGTGCCAGCAGTTCCCCAGGGGGGGTCAGAAACACCATATATTTT. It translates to CASSSPGGVRNTIYF.

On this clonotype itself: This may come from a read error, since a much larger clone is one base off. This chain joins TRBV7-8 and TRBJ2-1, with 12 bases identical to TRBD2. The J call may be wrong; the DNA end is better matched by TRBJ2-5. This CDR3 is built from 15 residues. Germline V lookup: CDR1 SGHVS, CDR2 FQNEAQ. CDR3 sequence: CPSSPRTSGIEAQYF. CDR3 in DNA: TGTCCCAGCAGCCCACGGACTAGCGGGATTGAGGCCCAGTACTTC.

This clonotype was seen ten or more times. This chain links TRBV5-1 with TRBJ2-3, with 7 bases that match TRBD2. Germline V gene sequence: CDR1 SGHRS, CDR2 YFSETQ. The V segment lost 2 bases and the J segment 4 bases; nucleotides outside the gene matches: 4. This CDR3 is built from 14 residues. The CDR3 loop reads CASSFSGYPDTQYF. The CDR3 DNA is TGCGCCAGCAGCTTTAGCGGGTACCCAGATACGCAGTATTTT.

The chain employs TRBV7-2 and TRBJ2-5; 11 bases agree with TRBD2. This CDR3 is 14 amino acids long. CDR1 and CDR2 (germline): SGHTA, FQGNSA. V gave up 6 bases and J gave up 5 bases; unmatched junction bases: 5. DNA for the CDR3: TGTGCCAGCAGGCCTACTAGCGGGAGTGAGACCCAGTACTTC. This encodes CASRPTSGSETQYF.

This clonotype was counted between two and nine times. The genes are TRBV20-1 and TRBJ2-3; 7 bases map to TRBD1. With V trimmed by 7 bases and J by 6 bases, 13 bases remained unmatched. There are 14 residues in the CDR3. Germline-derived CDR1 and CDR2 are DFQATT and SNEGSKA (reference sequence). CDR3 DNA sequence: TGCAGTGGTCTCAACGCCCAAGGGGGCGATACGCAGTATTTT. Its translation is CSGLNAQGGDTQYF.

CDR3 residues: CASSSDSYNSPLHF. The CDR3 DNA reads as TGTGCCAGCAGCTCCGACAGTTATAATTCACCCCTCCACTTT. This rearrangement joins TRBV28 to TRBJ1-6; D possibly corresponds to TRBD1 (5 bases). Trimming removed 6 bases from V and 4 bases from J, with 10 bases in between. CDR3 size: 14 residues. Germline lookup yields CDR1 MDHEN and CDR2 SYDVKM.

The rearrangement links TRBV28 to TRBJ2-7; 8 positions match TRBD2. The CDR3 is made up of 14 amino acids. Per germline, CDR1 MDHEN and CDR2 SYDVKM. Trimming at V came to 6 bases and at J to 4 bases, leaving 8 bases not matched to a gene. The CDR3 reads CASRGTSFSYEQYF. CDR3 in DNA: TGTGCCAGCAGGGGGACTAGTTTCTCGTACGAGCAGTACTTC.

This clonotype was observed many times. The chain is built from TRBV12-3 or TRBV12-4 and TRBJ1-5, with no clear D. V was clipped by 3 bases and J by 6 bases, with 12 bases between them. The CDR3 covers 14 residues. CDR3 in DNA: TGTGCCAGCAGTTTGTCAAGGGCGGGTCAGCCCCAGCATTTT. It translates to CASSLSRAGQPQHF.

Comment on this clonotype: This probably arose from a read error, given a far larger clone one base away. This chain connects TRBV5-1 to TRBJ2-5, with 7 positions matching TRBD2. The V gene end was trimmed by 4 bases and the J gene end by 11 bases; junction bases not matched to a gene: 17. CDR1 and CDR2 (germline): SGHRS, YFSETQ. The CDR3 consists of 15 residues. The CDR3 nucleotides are TGCGCCAGCAGCGACGCTAGCGGACCGTACAATGAGCAGTACTTC. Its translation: CASSDASGPYNEQYF.

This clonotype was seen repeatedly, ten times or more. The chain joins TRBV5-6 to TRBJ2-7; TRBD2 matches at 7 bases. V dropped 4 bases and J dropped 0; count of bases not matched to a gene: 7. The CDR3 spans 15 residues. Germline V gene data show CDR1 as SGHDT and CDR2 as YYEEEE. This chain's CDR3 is CASSRDGRSSYEQYF. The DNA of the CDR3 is TGTGCCAGCAGCCGGGACGGGAGGAGCTCCTACGAGCAGTACTTC.

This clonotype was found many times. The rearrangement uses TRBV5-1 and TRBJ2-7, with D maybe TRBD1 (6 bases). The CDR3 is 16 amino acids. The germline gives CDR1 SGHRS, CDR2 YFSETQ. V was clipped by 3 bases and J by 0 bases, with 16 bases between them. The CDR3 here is CASSWLGAWASYEQYF. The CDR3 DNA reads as TGCGCCAGCAGCTGGCTGGGGGCTTGGGCCTCCTACGAGCAGTACTTC.

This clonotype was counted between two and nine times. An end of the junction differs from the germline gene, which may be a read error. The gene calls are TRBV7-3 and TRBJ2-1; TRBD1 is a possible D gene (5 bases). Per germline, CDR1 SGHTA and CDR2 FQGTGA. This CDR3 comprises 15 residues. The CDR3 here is CATSTRQSSYNEQFF. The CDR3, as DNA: TGTGCCACCAGCACCCGACAGAGCTCCTACAATGAGCAGTTCTTC. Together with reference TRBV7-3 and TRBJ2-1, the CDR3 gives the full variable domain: GAGVSQTPSNKVTEKGKYVELRCDPISGHTALYWYRQSLGQGPEFLIYFQGTGAADDSGLPNDRFFAVRPEGSVSTLKIQRTERGDSAVYLCATSTRQSSYNEQFFGPGTRLTVL.

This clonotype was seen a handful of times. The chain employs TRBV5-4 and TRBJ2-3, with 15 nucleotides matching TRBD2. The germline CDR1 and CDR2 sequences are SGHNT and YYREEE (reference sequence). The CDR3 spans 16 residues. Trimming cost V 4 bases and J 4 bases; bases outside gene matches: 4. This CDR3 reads CASSTRTSGRADTQYF. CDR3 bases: TGTGCCAGCAGCACCAGGACTAGCGGGAGGGCAGATACGCAGTATTTT.

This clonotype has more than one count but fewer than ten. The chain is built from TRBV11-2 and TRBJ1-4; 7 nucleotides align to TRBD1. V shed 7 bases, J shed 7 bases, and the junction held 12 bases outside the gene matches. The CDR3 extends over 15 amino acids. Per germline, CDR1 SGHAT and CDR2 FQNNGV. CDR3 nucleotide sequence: TGTGCCAGCACCGAGACCAGGGGGATCTTTGAAAAACTGTTTTTT. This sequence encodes CASTETRGIFEKLFF.

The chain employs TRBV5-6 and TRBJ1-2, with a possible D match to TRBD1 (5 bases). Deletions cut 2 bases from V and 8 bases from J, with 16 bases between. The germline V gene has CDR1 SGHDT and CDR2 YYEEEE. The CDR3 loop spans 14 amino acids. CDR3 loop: CASSFGALERGYTF. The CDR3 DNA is TGTGCCAGCAGCTTCGGGGCGTTGGAACGGGGCTACACCTTC.

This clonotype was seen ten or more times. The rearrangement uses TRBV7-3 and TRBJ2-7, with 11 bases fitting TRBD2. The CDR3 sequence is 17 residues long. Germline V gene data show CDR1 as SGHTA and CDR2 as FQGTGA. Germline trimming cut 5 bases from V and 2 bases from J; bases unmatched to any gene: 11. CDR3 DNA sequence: TGTGCCAGCAGCCCTACGGGACTAGCGGAGAATACCTACGAGCAGTACTTC. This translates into CASSPTGLAENTYEQYF.

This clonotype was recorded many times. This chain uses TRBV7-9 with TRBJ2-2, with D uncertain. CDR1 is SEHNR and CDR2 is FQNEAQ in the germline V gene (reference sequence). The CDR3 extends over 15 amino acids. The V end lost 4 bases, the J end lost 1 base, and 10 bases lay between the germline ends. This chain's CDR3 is CASSSNRWNTGELFF. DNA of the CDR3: TGTGCCAGCAGCTCGAATCGTTGGAACACCGGGGAGCTGTTTTTT.

CDR3 sequence (DNA): TGTGCCAGCAGCCAGCAGGGGGGACTCTCTGGAAACACCATATATTTT. This gives the protein CASSQQGGLSGNTIYF. J is TRBJ1-3 and V is TRBV14; 7 bases agree with TRBD1. J lost 0 bases, V lost 3 bases, and 5 bases had no gene match. CDR1 is SGHDN and CDR2 is FVKESK in the germline V gene. The CDR3 length is 16 residues. The variable domain in full, completed from reference TRBV14 and TRBJ1-3, reads EAGVTQFPSHSVIEKGQTVTLRCDPISGHDNLYWYRRVMGKEIKFLLHFVKESKQDESGMPNNRFLAERTGGTYSTLKVQPAELEDSGVYFCASSQQGGLSGNTIYFGEGSWLTVV.